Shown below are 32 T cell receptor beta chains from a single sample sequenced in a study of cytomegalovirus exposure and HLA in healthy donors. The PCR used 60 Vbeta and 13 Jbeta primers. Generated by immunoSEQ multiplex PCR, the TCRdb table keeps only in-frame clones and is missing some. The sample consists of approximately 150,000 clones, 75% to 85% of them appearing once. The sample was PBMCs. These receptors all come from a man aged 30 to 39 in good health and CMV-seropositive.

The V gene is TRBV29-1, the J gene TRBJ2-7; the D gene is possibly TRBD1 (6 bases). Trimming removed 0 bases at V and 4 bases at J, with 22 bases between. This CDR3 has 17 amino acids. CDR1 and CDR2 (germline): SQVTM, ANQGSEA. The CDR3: CSVEDRRGQGTAYEQYF. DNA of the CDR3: TGCAGCGTTGAAGATAGGCGTGGGCAGGGGACCGCGTACGAGCAGTACTTC.

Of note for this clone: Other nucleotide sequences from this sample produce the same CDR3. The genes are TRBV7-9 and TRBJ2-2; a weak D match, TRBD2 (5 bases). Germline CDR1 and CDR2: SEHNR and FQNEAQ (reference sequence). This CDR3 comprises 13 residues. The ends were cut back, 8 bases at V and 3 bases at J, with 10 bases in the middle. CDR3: CASGRPDTGELFF. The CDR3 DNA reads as TGTGCCAGCGGGAGACCCGACACCGGGGAGCTGTTTTTT.

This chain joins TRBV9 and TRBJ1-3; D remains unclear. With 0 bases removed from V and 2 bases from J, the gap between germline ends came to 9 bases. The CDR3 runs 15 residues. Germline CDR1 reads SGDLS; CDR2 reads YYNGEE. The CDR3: CASSVEQVPGNTIYF. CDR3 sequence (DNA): TGTGCCAGCAGCGTAGAGCAGGTGCCTGGAAACACCATATATTTT.

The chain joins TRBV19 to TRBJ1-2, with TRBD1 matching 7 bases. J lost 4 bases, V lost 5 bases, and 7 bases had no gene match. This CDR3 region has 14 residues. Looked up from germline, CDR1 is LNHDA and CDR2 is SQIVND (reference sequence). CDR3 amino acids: CASSPRTGPYGYTF. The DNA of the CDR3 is TGTGCCAGTAGTCCACGGACAGGCCCCTATGGCTACACCTTC.

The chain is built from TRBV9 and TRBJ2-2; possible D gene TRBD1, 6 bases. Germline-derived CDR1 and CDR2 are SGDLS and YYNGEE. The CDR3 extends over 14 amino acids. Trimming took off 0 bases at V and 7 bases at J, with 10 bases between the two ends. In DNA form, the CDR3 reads TGTGCCAGCAGCGTAGGCAGGGGCGGCGGGGAGCTGTTTTTT. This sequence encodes CASSVGRGGGELFF.

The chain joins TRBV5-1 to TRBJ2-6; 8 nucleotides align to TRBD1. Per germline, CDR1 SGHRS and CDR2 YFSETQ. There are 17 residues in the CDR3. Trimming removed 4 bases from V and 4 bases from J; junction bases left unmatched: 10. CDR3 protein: CASSKWQGATGANVLTF. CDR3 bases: TGCGCCAGCAGCAAATGGCAGGGGGCGACGGGGGCCAACGTCCTGACTTTC.

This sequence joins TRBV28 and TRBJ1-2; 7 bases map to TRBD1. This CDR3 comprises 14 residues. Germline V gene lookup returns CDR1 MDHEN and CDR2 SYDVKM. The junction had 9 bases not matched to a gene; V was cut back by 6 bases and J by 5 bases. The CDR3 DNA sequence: TGTGCCAGCAGCCCTGACAGGGTGCCGTATGGCTACACCTTC. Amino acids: CASSPDRVPYGYTF.

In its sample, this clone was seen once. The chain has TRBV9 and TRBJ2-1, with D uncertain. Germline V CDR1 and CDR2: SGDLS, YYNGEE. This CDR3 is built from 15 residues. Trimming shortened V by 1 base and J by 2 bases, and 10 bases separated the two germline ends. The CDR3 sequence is CASSVRDWAYNEQFF. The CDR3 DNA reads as TGTGCCAGCAGCGTAAGAGACTGGGCCTACAATGAGCAGTTCTTC.

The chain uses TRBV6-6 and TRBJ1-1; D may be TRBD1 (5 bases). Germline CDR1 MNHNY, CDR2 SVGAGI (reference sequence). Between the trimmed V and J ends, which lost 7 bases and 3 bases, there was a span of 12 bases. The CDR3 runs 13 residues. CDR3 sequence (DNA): TGTGCCAGCAACGGACAACGCCACACTGAAGCTTTCTTT. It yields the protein CASNGQRHTEAFF.

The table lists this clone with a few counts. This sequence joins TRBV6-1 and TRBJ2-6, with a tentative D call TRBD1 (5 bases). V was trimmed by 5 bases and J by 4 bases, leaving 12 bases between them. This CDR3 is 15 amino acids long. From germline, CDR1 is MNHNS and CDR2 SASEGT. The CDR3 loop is CASSPGSAGANVLTF. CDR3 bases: TGTGCCAGCAGTCCAGGGTCAGCGGGGGCCAACGTCCTGACTTTC.

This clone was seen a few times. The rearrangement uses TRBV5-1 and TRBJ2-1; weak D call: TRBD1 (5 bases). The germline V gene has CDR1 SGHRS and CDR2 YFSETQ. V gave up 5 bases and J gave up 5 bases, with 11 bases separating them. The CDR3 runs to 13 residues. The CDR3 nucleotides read TGCGCCAGCAGATTCGACAGAAACAATGAGCAGTTCTTC. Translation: CASRFDRNNEQFF.

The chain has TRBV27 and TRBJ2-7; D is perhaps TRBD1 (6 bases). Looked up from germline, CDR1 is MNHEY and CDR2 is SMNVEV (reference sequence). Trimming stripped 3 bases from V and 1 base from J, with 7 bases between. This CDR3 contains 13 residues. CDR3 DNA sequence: TGTGCCAGCAGTTTGGACAGATCCTACGAGCAGTACTTC. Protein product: CASSLDRSYEQYF.

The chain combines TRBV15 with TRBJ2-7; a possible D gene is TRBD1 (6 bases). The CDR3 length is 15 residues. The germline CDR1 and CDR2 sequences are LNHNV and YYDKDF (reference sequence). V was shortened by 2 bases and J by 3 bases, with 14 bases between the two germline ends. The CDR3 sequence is CATSRPGEYGYEQYF. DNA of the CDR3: TGTGCCACCAGCAGACCAGGGGAGTACGGCTACGAGCAGTACTTC.

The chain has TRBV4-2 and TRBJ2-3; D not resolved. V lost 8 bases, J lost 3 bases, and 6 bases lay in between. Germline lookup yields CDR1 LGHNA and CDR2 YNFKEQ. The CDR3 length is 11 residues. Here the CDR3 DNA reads TGTGCCAGCCGAGCAACAGATACGCAGTATTTT. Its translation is CASRATDTQYF.

The CDR3 sequence: CASSGTQGSSYNSPLHF. CDR3 DNA sequence: TGTGCCAGCAGTGGGACTCAGGGGAGCTCCTATAATTCACCCCTCCACTTT. The chain has TRBV25-1 and TRBJ1-6; possible D gene TRBD1, 6 bases. The CDR3 contains 17 residues. Germline V gives CDR1 MGHDK, CDR2 SYGVNS. V lost 4 bases and J 0 bases, leaving 13 bases between the germline ends.

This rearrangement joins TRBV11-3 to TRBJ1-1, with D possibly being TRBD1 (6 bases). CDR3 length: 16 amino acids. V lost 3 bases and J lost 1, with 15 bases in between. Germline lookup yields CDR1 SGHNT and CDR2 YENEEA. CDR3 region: CASSFRQVLSNTEAFF. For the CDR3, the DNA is TGTGCCAGCAGCTTTCGACAGGTCCTTTCGAACACTGAAGCTTTCTTT.

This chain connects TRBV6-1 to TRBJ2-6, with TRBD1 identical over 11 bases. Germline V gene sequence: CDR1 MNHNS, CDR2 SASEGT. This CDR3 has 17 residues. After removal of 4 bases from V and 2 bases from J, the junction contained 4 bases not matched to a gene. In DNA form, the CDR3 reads TGTGCCAGCAGTGCCGGACAGGGGGCGACTGGGGCCAACGTCCTGACTTTC. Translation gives CASSAGQGATGANVLTF.

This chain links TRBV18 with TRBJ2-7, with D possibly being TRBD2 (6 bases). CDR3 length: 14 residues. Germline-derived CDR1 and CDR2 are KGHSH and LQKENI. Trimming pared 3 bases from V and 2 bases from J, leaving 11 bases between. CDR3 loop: CASSPAEGPYEQYF. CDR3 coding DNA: TGTGCCAGCTCACCCGCGGAGGGTCCCTACGAGCAGTACTTC.

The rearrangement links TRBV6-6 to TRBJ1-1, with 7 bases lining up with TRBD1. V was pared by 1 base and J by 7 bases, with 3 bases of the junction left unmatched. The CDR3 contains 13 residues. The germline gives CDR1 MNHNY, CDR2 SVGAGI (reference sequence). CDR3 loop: CASSYYRGSEAFF. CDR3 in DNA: TGTGCCAGCAGTTACTACAGGGGAAGTGAAGCTTTCTTT.

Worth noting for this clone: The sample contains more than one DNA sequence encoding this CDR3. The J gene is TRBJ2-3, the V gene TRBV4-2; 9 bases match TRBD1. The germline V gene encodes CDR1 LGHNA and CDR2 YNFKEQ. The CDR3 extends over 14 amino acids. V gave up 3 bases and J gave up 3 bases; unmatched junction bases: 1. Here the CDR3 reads CASSQDRGTDTQYF. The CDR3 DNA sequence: TGTGCCAGCAGCCAGGACAGGGGAACAGATACGCAGTATTTT.

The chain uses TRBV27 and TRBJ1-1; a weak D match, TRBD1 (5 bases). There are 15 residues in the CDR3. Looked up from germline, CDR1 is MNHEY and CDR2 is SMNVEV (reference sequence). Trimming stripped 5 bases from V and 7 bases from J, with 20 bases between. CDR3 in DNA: TGTGCCAGCAGTCGGGACGGAGGGCCGGGGAATGAAGCTTTCTTT. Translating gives CASSRDGGPGNEAFF.

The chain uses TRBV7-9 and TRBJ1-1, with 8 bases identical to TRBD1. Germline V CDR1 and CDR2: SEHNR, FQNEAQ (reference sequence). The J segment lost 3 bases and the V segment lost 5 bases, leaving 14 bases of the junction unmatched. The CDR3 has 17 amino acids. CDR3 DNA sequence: TGTGCCAGCAGCCTATATGCAGGGGGCGATGGGGACACTGAAGCTTTCTTT. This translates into CASSLYAGGDGDTEAFF. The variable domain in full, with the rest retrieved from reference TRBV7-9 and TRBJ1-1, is DTGVSQNPRHKITKRGQNVTFRCDPISEHNRLYWYRQTLGQGPEFLTYFQNEAQLEKSRLLSDRFSAERPKGSFSTLEIQRTEQGDSAMYLCASSLYAGGDGDTEAFFGQGTRLTVV.

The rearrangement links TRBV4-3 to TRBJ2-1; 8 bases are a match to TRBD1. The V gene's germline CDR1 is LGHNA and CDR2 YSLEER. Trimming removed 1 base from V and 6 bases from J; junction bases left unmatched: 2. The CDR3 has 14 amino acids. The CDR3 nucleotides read TGCGCCAGCAGCCAAGTGGGACAGGTCAATGAGCAGTTCTTC. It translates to CASSQVGQVNEQFF.

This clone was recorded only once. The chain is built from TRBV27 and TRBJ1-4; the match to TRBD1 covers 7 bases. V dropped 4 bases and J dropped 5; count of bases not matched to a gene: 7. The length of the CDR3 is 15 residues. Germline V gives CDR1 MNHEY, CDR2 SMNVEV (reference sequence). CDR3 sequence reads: CASSSAGQANEKLFF. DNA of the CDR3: TGTGCCAGCAGTTCCGCCGGACAGGCCAATGAAAAACTGTTTTTT.

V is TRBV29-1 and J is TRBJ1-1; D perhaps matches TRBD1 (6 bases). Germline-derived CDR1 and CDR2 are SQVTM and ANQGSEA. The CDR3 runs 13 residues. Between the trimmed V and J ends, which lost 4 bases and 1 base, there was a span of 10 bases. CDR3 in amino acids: CSVVRGPNTEAFF. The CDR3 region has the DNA TGCAGCGTTGTCAGGGGCCCGAACACTGAAGCTTTCTTT.

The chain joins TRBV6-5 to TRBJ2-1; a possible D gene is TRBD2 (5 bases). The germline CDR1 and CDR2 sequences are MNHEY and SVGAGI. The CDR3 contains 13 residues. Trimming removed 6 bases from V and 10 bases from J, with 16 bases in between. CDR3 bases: TGTGCCAGCAGACGTAGCAAGCCGGGGGAGCAGTTCTTC. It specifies CASRRSKPGEQFF.

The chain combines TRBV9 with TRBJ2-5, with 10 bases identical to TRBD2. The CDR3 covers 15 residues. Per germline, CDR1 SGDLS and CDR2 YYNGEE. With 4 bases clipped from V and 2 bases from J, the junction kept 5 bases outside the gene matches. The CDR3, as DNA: TGTGCCAGCAGCACTAGCGGGACAACTCAAGAGACCCAGTACTTC. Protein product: CASSTSGTTQETQYF.

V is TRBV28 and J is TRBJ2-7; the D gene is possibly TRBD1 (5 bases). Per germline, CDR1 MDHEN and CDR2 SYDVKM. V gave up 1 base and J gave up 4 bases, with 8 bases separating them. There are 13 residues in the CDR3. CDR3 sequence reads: CASSLLSGYEQYF. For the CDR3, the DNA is TGTGCCAGCAGTTTATTATCAGGGTACGAGCAGTACTTC.

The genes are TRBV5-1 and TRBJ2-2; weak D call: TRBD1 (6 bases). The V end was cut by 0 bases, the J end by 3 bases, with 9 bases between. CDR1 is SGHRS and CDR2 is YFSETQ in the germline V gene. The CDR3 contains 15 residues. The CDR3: CASSLGQGHTGELFF. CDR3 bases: TGCGCCAGCAGCTTGGGGCAGGGGCACACCGGGGAGCTGTTTTTT.

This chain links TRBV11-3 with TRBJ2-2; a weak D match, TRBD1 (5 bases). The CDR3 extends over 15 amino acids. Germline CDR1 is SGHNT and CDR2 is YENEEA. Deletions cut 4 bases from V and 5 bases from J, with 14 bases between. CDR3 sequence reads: CASSSEGAWTGELFF. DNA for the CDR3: TGTGCCAGCAGCTCCGAAGGGGCGTGGACCGGGGAGCTGTTTTTT.

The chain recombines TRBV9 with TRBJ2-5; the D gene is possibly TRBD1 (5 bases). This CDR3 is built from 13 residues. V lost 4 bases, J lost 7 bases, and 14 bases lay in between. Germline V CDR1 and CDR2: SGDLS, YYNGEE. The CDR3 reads CASSPSPTGTQYF. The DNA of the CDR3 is TGTGCCAGCAGCCCAAGTCCAACAGGGACCCAGTACTTC. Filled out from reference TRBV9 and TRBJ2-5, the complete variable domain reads DSGVTQTPKHLITATGQRVTLRCSPRSGDLSVYWYQQSLDQGLQFLIQYYNGEERAKGNILERFSAQQFPDLHSELNLSSLELGDSALYFCASSPSPTGTQYFGPGTRLLVL.

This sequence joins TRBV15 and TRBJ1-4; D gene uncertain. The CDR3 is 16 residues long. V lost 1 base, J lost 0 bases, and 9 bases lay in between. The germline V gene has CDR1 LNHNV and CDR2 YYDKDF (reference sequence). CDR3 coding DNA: TGTGCCACCAGCAGAGTCAGGATAGCAACTAATGAAAAACTGTTTTTT. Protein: CATSRVRIATNEKLFF.